This T cell receptor beta chain was identified during a study of read filtering for tumor transcriptome and immune sequencing. The germline V gene encodes CDR1 DFQATT and CDR2 SNEGSKA (reference sequence). The CDR3 spans 13 residues. Trimming cost V 3 bases and J 0 bases, with 8 bases left between them. From about 0.4 ug of RNA, a library with molecular barcoded alpha/delta and beta/gamma adaptors was made. TCRdb itself ran the reads through MiXCR, one entry per CDR3 protein. The data contain about 38,000 distinct CDR3 sequences, around 13% of them seen just once; the ten biggest clones take up around a quarter. This clonotype occurred a few times.

This receptor was identified in a donor at least 40 years old with multiple myeloma. The V and J genes are TRBV20-1 and TRBJ1-1; D remains unclear. Sequenced: a population of CD138-negative cells sorted from bone marrow. The CDR3 loop is CSASQTLNTEAFF. In DNA form, the CDR3 reads TGCAGTGCTAGCCAGACTCTGAACACTGAAGCTTTCTTT.